The clone carrying this T cell receptor (beta chain) was seen repeatedly, ten times or more. The data originate from a study of T cells in Graves' hyperthyroidism and ophthalmopathy. The CDR3 runs to 15 residues. Germline V CDR1 and CDR2: MNHEY, SMNVEV (reference sequence). Losses at the gene ends were 4 bases for V and 1 base for J; bases not matched to a gene: 6. TCR beta CDR3 regions were amplified from RNA transcripts. The primer set for the first-round RT-PCR of the TCR CDR3 was HTBI. TCRdb reprocessed the multiplex PCR reads with MiXCR, giving one entry per CDR3 protein. The sample shows approximately 500,000 distinct CDR3 sequences, about half of them seen only once.

The rearrangement joins TRBV27 to TRBJ1-2, with 7 bases aligning to TRBD1. Sequenced material: peripheral blood or thyroid tissue (not recorded which). The receptor comes from a woman between 18 and 29 years old with Graves' hyperthyroidism. CDR3 in amino acids: CASSWDRKINYGYTF. CDR3 coding DNA: TGTGCCAGCAGTTGGGACAGAAAGATTAACTATGGCTACACCTTC.